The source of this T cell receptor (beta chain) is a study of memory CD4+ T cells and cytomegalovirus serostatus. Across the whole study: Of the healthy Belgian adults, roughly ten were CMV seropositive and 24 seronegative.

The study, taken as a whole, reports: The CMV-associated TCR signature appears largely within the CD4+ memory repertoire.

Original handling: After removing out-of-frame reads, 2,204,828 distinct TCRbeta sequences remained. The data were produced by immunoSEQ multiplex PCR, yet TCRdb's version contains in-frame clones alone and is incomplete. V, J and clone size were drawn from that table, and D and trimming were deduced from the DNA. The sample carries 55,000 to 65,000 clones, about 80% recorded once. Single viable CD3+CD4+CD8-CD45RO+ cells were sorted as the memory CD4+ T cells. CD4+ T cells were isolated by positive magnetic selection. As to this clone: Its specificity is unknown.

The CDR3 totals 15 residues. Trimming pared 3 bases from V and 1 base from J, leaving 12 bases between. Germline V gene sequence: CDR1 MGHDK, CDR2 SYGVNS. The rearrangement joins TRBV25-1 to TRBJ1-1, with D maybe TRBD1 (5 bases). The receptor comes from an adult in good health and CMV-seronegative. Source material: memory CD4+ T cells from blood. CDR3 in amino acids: CASSDLSRGNTEAFF. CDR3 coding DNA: TGTGCCAGCAGTGATTTGTCGAGGGGGAACACTGAAGCTTTCTTT.